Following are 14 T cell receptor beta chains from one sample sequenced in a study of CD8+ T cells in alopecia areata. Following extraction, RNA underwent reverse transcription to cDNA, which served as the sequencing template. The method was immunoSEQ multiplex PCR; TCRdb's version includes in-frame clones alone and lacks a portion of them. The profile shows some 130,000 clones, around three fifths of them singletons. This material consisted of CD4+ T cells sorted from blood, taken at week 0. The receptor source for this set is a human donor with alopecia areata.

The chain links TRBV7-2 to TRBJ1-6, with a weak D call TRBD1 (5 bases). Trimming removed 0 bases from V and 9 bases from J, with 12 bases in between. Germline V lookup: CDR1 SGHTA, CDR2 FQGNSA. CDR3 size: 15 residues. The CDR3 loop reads CASSLAGAGSSPLHF. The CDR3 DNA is TGTGCCAGCAGCTTAGCTGGGGCGGGCAGTTCACCCCTCCACTTT. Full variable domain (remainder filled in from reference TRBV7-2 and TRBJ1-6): GAGVSQSPSNKVTEKGKDVELRCDPISGHTALYWYRQSLGQGLEFLIYFQGNSAPDKSGLPSDRFSAERTGGSVSTLTIQRTQQEDSAVYLCASSLAGAGSSPLHFGNGTRLTVT.

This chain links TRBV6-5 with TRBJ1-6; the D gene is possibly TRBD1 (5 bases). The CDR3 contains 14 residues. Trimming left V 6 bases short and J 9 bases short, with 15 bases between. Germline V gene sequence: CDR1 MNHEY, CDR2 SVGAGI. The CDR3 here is CASRAQAKGSPLHF. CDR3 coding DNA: TGTGCCAGCAGGGCACAGGCTAAGGGTTCACCCCTCCACTTT.

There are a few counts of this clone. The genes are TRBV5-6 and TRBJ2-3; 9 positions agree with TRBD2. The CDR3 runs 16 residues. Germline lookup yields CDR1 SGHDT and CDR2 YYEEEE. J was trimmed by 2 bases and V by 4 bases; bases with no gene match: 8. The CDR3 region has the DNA TGTGCCAGCAGCGCGCTAGCGGGGCAATTCACAGATACGCAGTATTTT. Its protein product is CASSALAGQFTDTQYF.

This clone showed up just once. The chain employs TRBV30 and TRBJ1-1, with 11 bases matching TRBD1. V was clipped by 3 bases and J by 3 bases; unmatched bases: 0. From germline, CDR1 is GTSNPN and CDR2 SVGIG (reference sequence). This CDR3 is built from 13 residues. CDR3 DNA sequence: TGTGCCTGGAGGGGACAGGGGGACACTGAAGCTTTCTTT. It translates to CAWRGQGDTEAFF.

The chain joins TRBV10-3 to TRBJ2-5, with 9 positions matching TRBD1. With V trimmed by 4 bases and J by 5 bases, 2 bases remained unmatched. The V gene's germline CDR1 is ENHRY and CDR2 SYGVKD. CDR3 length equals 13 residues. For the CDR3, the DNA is TGTGCCATCAGTGGTGGACAGGGGGAGACCCAGTACTTC. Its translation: CAISGGQGETQYF.

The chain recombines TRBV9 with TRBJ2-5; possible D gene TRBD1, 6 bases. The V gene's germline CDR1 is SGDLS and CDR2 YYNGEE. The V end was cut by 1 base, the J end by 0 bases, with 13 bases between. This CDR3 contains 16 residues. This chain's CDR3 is CASSVLGTQYQETQYF. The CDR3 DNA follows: TGTGCCAGCAGCGTACTCGGGACACAATACCAAGAGACCCAGTACTTC.

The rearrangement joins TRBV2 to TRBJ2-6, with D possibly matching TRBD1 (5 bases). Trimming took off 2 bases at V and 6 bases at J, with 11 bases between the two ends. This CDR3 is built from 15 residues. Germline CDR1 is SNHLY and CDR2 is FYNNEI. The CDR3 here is CASSEPGRMANVLTF. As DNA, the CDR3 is TGTGCCAGCAGTGAACCAGGGCGGATGGCCAACGTCCTGACTTTC.

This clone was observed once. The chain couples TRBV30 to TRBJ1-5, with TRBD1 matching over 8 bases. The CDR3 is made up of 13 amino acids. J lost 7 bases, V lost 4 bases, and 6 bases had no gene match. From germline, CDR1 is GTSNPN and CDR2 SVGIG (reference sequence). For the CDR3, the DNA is TGTGCCTGGACGGACAGGGAAGGGCAGCCCCAGCATTTT. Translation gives CAWTDREGQPQHF.

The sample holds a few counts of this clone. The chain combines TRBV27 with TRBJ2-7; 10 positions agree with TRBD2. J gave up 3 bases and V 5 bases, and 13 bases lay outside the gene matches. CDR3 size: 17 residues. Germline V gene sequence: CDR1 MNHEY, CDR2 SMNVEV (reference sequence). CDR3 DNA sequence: TGTGCCAGCAGTGGGACGCTGGGGCTAGCGGGGGACTACGAGCAGTACTTC. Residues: CASSGTLGLAGDYEQYF.

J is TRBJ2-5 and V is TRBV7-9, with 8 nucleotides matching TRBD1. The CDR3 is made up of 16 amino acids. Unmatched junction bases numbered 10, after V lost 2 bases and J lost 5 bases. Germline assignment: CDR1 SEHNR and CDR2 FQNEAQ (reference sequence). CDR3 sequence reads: CASSLIAGGFGETQYF. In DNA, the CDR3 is TGTGCCAGCAGCTTAATAGCAGGGGGCTTTGGGGAGACCCAGTACTTC.

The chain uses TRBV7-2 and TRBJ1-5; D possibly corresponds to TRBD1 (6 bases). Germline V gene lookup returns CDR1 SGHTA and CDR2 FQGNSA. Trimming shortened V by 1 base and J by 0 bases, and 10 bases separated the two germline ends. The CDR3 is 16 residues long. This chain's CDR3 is CASSLGQGYSNQPQHF. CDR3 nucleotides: TGTGCCAGCAGCTTAGGGCAGGGGTATAGCAATCAGCCCCAGCATTTT. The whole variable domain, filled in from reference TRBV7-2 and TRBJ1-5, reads GAGVSQSPSNKVTEKGKDVELRCDPISGHTALYWYRQSLGQGLEFLIYFQGNSAPDKSGLPSDRFSAERTGGSVSTLTIQRTQQEDSAVYLCASSLGQGYSNQPQHFGDGTRLSIL.

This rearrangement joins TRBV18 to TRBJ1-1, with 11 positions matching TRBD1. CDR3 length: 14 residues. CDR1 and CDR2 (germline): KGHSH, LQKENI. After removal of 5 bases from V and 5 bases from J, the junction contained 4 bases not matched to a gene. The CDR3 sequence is CASSAGTGGTEAFF. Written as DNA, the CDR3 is TGTGCCAGCTCAGCCGGGACAGGGGGGACTGAAGCTTTCTTT.

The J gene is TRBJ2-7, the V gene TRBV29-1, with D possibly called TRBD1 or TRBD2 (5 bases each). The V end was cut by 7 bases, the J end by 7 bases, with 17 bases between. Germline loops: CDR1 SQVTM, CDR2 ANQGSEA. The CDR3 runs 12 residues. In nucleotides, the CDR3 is TGCAGCGGCAACGACGGGGCTGAGGAGCAGTACTTC. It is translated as CSGNDGAEEQYF.

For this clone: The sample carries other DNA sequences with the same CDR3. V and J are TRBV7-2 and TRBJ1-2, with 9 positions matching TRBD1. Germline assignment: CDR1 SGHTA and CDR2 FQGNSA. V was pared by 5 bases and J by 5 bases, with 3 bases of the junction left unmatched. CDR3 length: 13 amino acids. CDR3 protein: CASSPGQGYGYTF. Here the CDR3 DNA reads TGTGCCAGCAGCCCAGGACAGGGGTATGGCTACACCTTC.